Presented here are 17 T cell receptor beta chains from one specimen sequenced in a study of blood T cell repertoires in COVID-19. Only in-frame clones appear in the TCRdb table, and some are missing; sequencing was by immunoSEQ multiplex PCR. This table has roughly 380,000 clones, 87% appearing once. The source material was PBMCs or T cells enriched from blood (not recorded which). Receptors originate from a man aged 25 to 40 who had recovered from COVID-19.

The chain carries TRBV25-1 and TRBJ2-7; TRBD1 matches at 8 bases. The CDR3 consists of 15 residues. After removal of 4 bases from V and 1 base from J, the junction contained 6 bases not matched to a gene. CDR1 and CDR2 (germline): MGHDK, SYGVNS. CDR3 DNA sequence: TGTGCCAGCAGTGGATGGACAGGGAGTTCCTACGAGCAGTACTTC. Its protein product is CASSGWTGSSYEQYF.

The chain links TRBV5-1 to TRBJ2-2; 11 bases align to TRBD2. Trimming removed 2 bases from V and 7 bases from J; junction bases left unmatched: 1. CDR3 size: 14 residues. From germline, CDR1 is SGHRS and CDR2 YFSETQ. CDR3 in DNA: TGCGCCAGCAGCTTTGGGACTAGCGGCGGGGAGCTGTTTTTT. It translates to CASSFGTSGGELFF.

The chain links TRBV15 to TRBJ1-1; D unresolved. The germline V gene has CDR1 LNHNV and CDR2 YYDKDF (reference sequence). CDR3 length equals 12 residues. V gave up 1 base and J gave up 7 bases, with 7 bases separating them. The CDR3 region is CATSRGTIEAFF. The CDR3 DNA reads TGTGCCACCAGCAGAGGGACTATTGAAGCTTTCTTT.

The chain joins TRBV4-2 to TRBJ1-4; TRBD1 matches at 9 bases. Germline V gene lookup returns CDR1 LGHNA and CDR2 YNFKEQ. The CDR3 consists of 14 residues. Losses at the gene ends were 6 bases for V and 7 bases for J; bases not matched to a gene: 6. The CDR3 region is CASSLTGGFEKLFF. CDR3 coding DNA: TGTGCCAGCAGTTTGACAGGGGGGTTTGAAAAACTGTTTTTT.

V usage is TRBV5-1 and J usage is TRBJ2-7; D is perhaps TRBD2 (6 bases). V dropped 4 bases and J dropped 6 bases, with 17 bases sitting between them. CDR3 length: 14 amino acids. Germline loops: CDR1 SGHRS, CDR2 YFSETQ. CDR3 DNA: TGCGCCAGCAGCCCCCCTGGACTGGAGGGCGAGCAGTACTTC. It translates to CASSPPGLEGEQYF.

The chain couples TRBV4-3 to TRBJ2-6; a possible D gene is TRBD1 (5 bases). Trimming removed 2 bases from V and 1 base from J, with 12 bases in between. The CDR3 consists of 17 residues. Looked up from germline, CDR1 is LGHNA and CDR2 is YSLEER. Here the CDR3 DNA reads TGCGCCAGCAGCCAAATGGCAGGGTATTCTGGGGCCAACGTCCTGACTTTC. Translation: CASSQMAGYSGANVLTF.

The chain is built from TRBV4-2 and TRBJ2-3, with D tentatively TRBD1 (5 bases). There are 15 residues in the CDR3. Trimming stripped 4 bases from V and 2 bases from J, with 13 bases between. In germline, CDR1 is LGHNA, CDR2 YNFKEQ. This CDR3 is CASSPPTGITDTQYF. The DNA for the CDR3 is TGTGCCAGCAGCCCACCCACAGGAATCACAGATACGCAGTATTTT.

The chain carries TRBV19 and TRBJ1-6; 9 bases are a match to TRBD1. The germline CDR1 and CDR2 sequences are LNHDA and SQIVND (reference sequence). CDR3 size: 15 residues. The trim removed 5 bases at V and 11 bases at J, leaving 10 bases unmatched. CDR3 residues: CASSGTGNSKAPLHF. CDR3 nucleotides: TGTGCCAGTAGTGGGACAGGGAACTCTAAGGCACCCCTCCACTTT.

This rearrangement joins TRBV3-1 (or the pseudogene TRBV3-2) to TRBJ2-6, with 7 bases aligning to TRBD1. V lost 3 bases, J lost 0 bases, and 8 bases stayed unmatched. Looked up from germline, CDR1 is LGHDT and CDR2 is YNNKEL (reference sequence). The CDR3 is made up of 18 amino acids. The CDR3 bases are TGTGCCAGCAGCCAGGACCGGGACAGCCTCTCTGGGGCCAACGTCCTGACTTTC. Translating it yields CASSQDRDSLSGANVLTF.

In its sample, this clone was seen once. This rearrangement joins TRBV24-1 to TRBJ1-5, with TRBD1 as a possible D gene (6 bases). CDR1 and CDR2 (germline): KGHDR, SFDVKD. The V end was cut by 5 bases, the J end by 6 bases, with 13 bases between. CDR3 length: 14 amino acids. CDR3 region: CATSGRGDGQPQHF. CDR3 DNA sequence: TGTGCCACCAGTGGCAGGGGTGATGGTCAGCCCCAGCATTTT.

This chain connects TRBV20-1 to TRBJ2-7; D gene uncertain. The CDR3 is 13 residues long. Germline CDR1 reads DFQATT; CDR2 reads SNEGSKA (reference sequence). V gave up 3 bases and J gave up 2 bases, with 11 bases separating them. CDR3 in DNA: TGCAGTGCTAGTGGTGACTCTACCTACGAGCAGTACTTC. Its protein product is CSASGDSTYEQYF.

This rearrangement joins TRBV3-1 (or the pseudogene TRBV3-2) to TRBJ2-5; 7 bases align to TRBD1. Germline CDR1 LGHDT, CDR2 YNNKEL (reference sequence). The CDR3 covers 15 residues. The V and J ends lost 1 base and 12 bases, in that order; junction bases with no gene match: 14. The CDR3 region is CASSQAFKQGQGEYF. The CDR3, as DNA: TGTGCCAGCAGCCAAGCCTTCAAACAAGGGCAGGGGGAGTACTTC.

Details on this clone: A read error may account for a junction end that differs from germline. The V gene is TRBV12-3 or TRBV12-4, the J gene TRBJ2-5; D remains unclear. The CDR3 extends over 13 amino acids. The CDR3 DNA is TGTGCCAGCAGCCCGACCCCGAAAGAGGCCCAGTACTTC. Translating gives CASSPTPKEAQYF.

V is TRBV4-1 and J is TRBJ1-1, with D maybe TRBD1 (6 bases). The CDR3 is 16 residues long. CDR1 and CDR2 (germline): MGHRA, YSYEKL. V was clipped by 3 bases and J by 0 bases, with 14 bases between them. The DNA of the CDR3 is TGCGCCAGCAGCCAGACGGGCAGGGGCCTGAACACTGAAGCTTTCTTT. Its translation is CASSQTGRGLNTEAFF.

The genes are TRBV6-5 and TRBJ1-6; the match to TRBD1 covers 7 bases. Losses at the gene ends were 7 bases for V and 4 bases for J; bases not matched to a gene: 7. The germline V gene encodes CDR1 MNHEY and CDR2 SVGAGI. The length of the CDR3 is 15 residues. The CDR3 sequence is CASKVGQAYNSPLHF. The CDR3 DNA is TGTGCCAGCAAAGTTGGACAGGCGTATAATTCACCCCTCCACTTT.

This clone was observed once. This chain uses TRBV12-3 or TRBV12-4 with TRBJ2-1, with D maybe TRBD2 (5 bases). Trimming took 2 bases from V and 9 from J, leaving 8 bases between them. This CDR3 has 12 residues. CDR3 in amino acids: CASSLSGIEQFF. In nucleotides, the CDR3 is TGTGCCAGCAGTTTATCGGGAATTGAGCAGTTCTTC.

CDR3: CVTRAGENTGELFF. The CDR3, as DNA: TGTGTTACTCGAGCGGGGGAAAACACCGGGGAGCTGTTTTTT. The chain is built from TRBV10-3 and TRBJ2-2, with 8 bases fitting TRBD2. Germline CDR1 reads ENHRY; CDR2 reads SYGVKD. This CDR3 region has 14 residues.